Each of the 18 T cell receptor beta chains below was sequenced from the same sample in a study of beta chain features in type 1 diabetes. Their antigen targets remain unknown. The sequenced template was cDNA made from the entire isolated RNA. Some clones are missing from TCRdb's copy, which holds only in-frame ones; the method was immunoSEQ multiplex PCR. The table shows over 600,000 clones, with around an eighth occurring only once. Study-wide points: When Type 1 diabetes patients were examined, their TCRB CDR3s proved moderately but significantly shorter in all four CD4+ subsets.

The sample was naive CD4+ T cells from blood. The receptor set was obtained from a man between 25 and 39 years old with type 1 diabetes.

The genes are TRBV7-9 and TRBJ1-2; TRBD1 matches at 8 bases. Losses at the gene ends were 5 bases for V and 7 bases for J; bases not matched to a gene: 6. CDR3 length equals 13 residues. In germline, CDR1 is SEHNR, CDR2 FQNEAQ (reference sequence). Here the CDR3 DNA reads TGTGCCAGCAGCCCTCAGGGGGCGAGTGGCTACACCTTC. The encoded protein is CASSPQGASGYTF.

This clone has a handful of counts. The chain employs TRBV5-1 and TRBJ2-3; D possibly uses TRBD1 or TRBD2 (5 bases each). Trimming removed 4 bases from V and 4 bases from J, with 13 bases in between. The CDR3 is made up of 14 amino acids. CDR1 and CDR2 (germline): SGHRS, YFSETQ. This CDR3 is CASSNRDEADTQYF. CDR3 bases: TGCGCCAGCAGCAACCGGGACGAGGCAGATACGCAGTATTTT.

This clone was seen a handful of times. CDR3 in DNA: TGTGCCAGCAGCTTCCTAGGGACAGTTGGGCAGTACTTC. It codes for CASSFLGTVGQYF. The rearrangement links TRBV7-9 to TRBJ2-7, with 7 bases fitting TRBD1. Germline V CDR1 and CDR2: SEHNR, FQNEAQ (reference sequence). After removal of 3 bases from V and 9 bases from J, the junction contained 8 bases not matched to a gene. CDR3 length: 13 residues. Complete variable domain (other parts from reference TRBV7-9 and TRBJ2-7): DTGVSQNPRHKITKRGQNVTFRCDPISEHNRLYWYRQTLGQGPEFLTYFQNEAQLEKSRLLSDRFSAERPKGSFSTLEIQRTEQGDSAMYLCASSFLGTVGQYFGPGTRLTVT.

The V and J genes are TRBV2 and TRBJ2-7; D is unclear. There are 11 residues in the CDR3. Trimming pared 5 bases from V and 5 bases from J, leaving 7 bases between. Germline CDR1 SNHLY, CDR2 FYNNEI. CDR3: CASSLWDEQYF. For the CDR3, the DNA is TGTGCCAGCAGTCTTTGGGACGAGCAGTACTTC.

The V gene is TRBV19, the J gene TRBJ1-4, with D hard to call. The CDR3 is 13 residues long. V was trimmed by 6 bases and J by 5 bases, leaving 10 bases between them. CDR1 is LNHDA and CDR2 is SQIVND in the germline V gene (reference sequence). The CDR3 loop is CASRTDPNEKLFF. CDR3 coding DNA: TGTGCCAGTAGGACGGATCCAAATGAAAAACTGTTTTTT.

The chain recombines TRBV29-1 with TRBJ2-3, with 11 bases fitting TRBD1. With V trimmed by 5 bases and J by 7 bases, 8 bases remained unmatched. Germline CDR1 and CDR2: SQVTM and ANQGSEA. This CDR3 has 14 amino acids. CDR3 protein: CSVKGQGAGNTQYF. Written as DNA, the CDR3 is TGCAGCGTTAAAGGACAGGGGGCGGGAAATACGCAGTATTTT.

The chain combines TRBV29-1 with TRBJ1-1, with D perhaps matching TRBD1 (5 bases). The V end lost 1 base, the J end lost 2 bases, and 17 bases lay between the germline ends. The CDR3 sequence is 16 residues long. The germline V gene encodes CDR1 SQVTM and CDR2 ANQGSEA. This chain's CDR3 is CSVEVQDANPNTEAFF. The CDR3 DNA follows: TGCAGCGTTGAAGTACAGGACGCAAACCCTAACACTGAAGCTTTCTTT.

The CDR3 DNA is TGTGCCAGCAGCCAAGATCTAGGAGGGCGCCGGAATCAGCCCCAGCATTTT. This translates into CASSQDLGGRRNQPQHF. V and J are TRBV4-2 and TRBJ1-5, with unresolved D. V lost 0 bases to trimming and J lost 4 bases, with 16 bases between them. From germline, CDR1 is LGHNA and CDR2 YNFKEQ. There are 17 residues in the CDR3.

This clone has more than one count but fewer than ten. The rearrangement joins TRBV9 to TRBJ2-1; the D is unclear. Between the trimmed V and J ends, which lost 6 bases and 8 bases, there was a span of 21 bases. CDR3 length: 15 residues. Per germline, CDR1 SGDLS and CDR2 YYNGEE. CDR3 DNA sequence: TGTGCCAGCACCACACGTGGAGCCACCGCTGATGAGCAGTTCTTC. This gives the protein CASTTRGATADEQFF.

This clone was detected only a few times. This chain links TRBV2 with TRBJ1-2; 7 nucleotides align to TRBD1. The junction had 8 bases not matched to a gene; V was cut back by 7 bases and J by 3 bases. The CDR3 is made up of 14 amino acids. Germline values: CDR1 SNHLY, CDR2 FYNNEI. The CDR3 nucleotides read TGTGCCAGCACCTGGGACAGCTCTGACTATGGCTACACCTTC. This encodes CASTWDSSDYGYTF. The full variable domain, completed using reference TRBV2 and TRBJ1-2, is EPEVTQTPSHQVTQMGQEVILRCVPISNHLYFYWYRQILGQKVEFLVSFYNNEISEKSEIFDDQFSVERPDGSNFTLKIRSTKLEDSAMYFCASTWDSSDYGYTFGSGTRLTVV.

This clone was counted a few times. The J gene is TRBJ2-7, the V gene TRBV21-1; whether TRBD1, the table's D call, matches the DNA was not checked. TRBV21-1 is assigned pseudogene status. This CDR3 is 16 amino acids long. CDR3 amino acids: CASSKPPGQGTLEQYF. The CDR3 region has the DNA TGTGCCAGCAGCAAACCCCCGGGACAGGGGACGCTCGAGCAGTACTTC.

This clone has only a few counts. The V and J genes are TRBV7-2 and TRBJ2-5; D possibly corresponds to TRBD2 (5 bases). V was trimmed by 0 bases and J by 0 bases, leaving 11 bases between them. This CDR3 contains 16 residues. Germline V CDR1 and CDR2: SGHTA, FQGNSA. CDR3 sequence reads: CASSLASPGNQETQYF. CDR3 DNA: TGTGCCAGCAGCTTAGCCTCCCCCGGGAACCAAGAGACCCAGTACTTC.

This clone was detected a few times. The chain has TRBV14 and TRBJ2-7; the D gene is possibly TRBD1 (6 bases). The CDR3 has 14 amino acids. Trimming stripped 1 base from V and 2 bases from J, with 9 bases between. Germline V CDR1 and CDR2: SGHDN, FVKESK. CDR3 sequence: CASSQGTVTYEQYF. CDR3 nucleotides: TGTGCCAGCAGCCAAGGGACAGTAACCTACGAGCAGTACTTC.

In its sample, this clone was seen a few times. The J gene is TRBJ2-2, the V gene TRBV5-4; no definite D call. Trimming removed 0 bases at V and 1 base at J, with 4 bases between. The germline V gene encodes CDR1 SGHNT and CDR2 YYREEE (reference sequence). The CDR3 spans 14 residues. The CDR3: CASSLDVNTGELFF. DNA for the CDR3: TGTGCCAGCAGCTTGGATGTGAACACCGGGGAGCTGTTTTTT.

The genes are TRBV27 and TRBJ1-5; 7 positions agree with TRBD1. Germline V lookup: CDR1 MNHEY, CDR2 SMNVEV (reference sequence). Trimming took 5 bases from V and 7 from J; bases not matched to a gene: 8. This CDR3 is built from 14 residues. The CDR3, as DNA: TGTGCCAGCAGTCCACCGGACAGGAGGCAGCCCCAGCATTTT. Amino acid sequence: CASSPPDRRQPQHF.

The chain employs TRBV15 and TRBJ2-7; possibly TRBD1 for D (5 bases). From germline, CDR1 is LNHNV and CDR2 YYDKDF (reference sequence). V dropped 3 bases and J dropped 3 bases, with 12 bases sitting between them. The CDR3 spans 14 residues. The CDR3 DNA follows: TGTGCCACCAGCAGCTCGACAGTGGGCTACGAGCAGTACTTC. Its protein is CATSSSTVGYEQYF.

Concerning this clone: Other DNA sequences within the sample encode an identical CDR3. The rearrangement uses TRBV30 and TRBJ2-7; D is uncertain. This CDR3 is built from 11 residues. Germline V gene sequence: CDR1 GTSNPN, CDR2 SVGIG (reference sequence). V lost 0 bases to trimming and J lost 3 bases, with 3 bases between them. The CDR3 nucleotides read TGTGCCTGGAGTGTAGGCTACGAGCAGTACTTC. Its translation: CAWSVGYEQYF.

V gene TRBV5-1 combines with J gene TRBJ2-7; 9 nucleotides agree with TRBD1. Germline assignment: CDR1 SGHRS and CDR2 YFSETQ. The CDR3 covers 14 residues. Trimming at V came to 4 bases and at J to 4 bases, leaving 6 bases not matched to a gene. The CDR3 nucleotides are TGCGCCAGCAGCCCAAGGACAGGGGCATACGAGCAGTACTTC. The encoded protein is CASSPRTGAYEQYF.